The present T cell receptor (beta chain) was sequenced within a study of blood T cell repertoires in COVID-19. Study summary: Acute-phase and convalescent COVID-19 samples originated in the United States, Italy and Spain. Sample material is recorded as cDNA or gDNA derived from T cells, B-cell-depleted T cells, or PBMCs.

Source study methods: Reference gene primer amplification yielded estimated nucleated cell counts. Sequencing used immunoSEQ multiplex PCR; TCRdb keeps in-frame clones, though not all of them. The DNA gave D and trimming, while V, J and clone size come from that table. The table lists about 110,000 clones, roughly 82% of them singletons. This CDR3 spans 15 amino acids. The germline gives CDR1 LGHNA, CDR2 YNFKEQ. V shed 4 bases and J 4 bases; nucleotides not matched to a gene: 7. The sequenced sample consisted of peripheral blood. The clonotype originates from an elderly woman with active or convalescent COVID-19. V usage is TRBV4-2 and J usage is TRBJ2-1, with 7 bases matching TRBD1. The CDR3 spells CASSLGTEIYNEQFF. Here the CDR3 DNA reads TGTGCCAGCAGCCTCGGGACAGAAATTTACAATGAGCAGTTCTTC.